Listed here is a single T cell receptor (beta chain). In the authors' workflow: Amplification with reference gene primers provided the estimates of nucleated cell counts. Assay used: immunoSEQ multiplex PCR; TCRdb lists only in-frame clones, some missing. V and J calls and clone size are copied from that table; D and trimming were computed from the DNA. This table has about 200,000 clones, about 79% appearing once. This entry is derived from a study of blood T cell repertoires in COVID-19. Study at large: Acute and convalescent COVID-19 specimens originated in the United States, Italy and Spain. T cells, B-cell-depleted T cells, or PBMCs provided the cDNA or gDNA that served as material.

The V end was cut by 0 bases, the J end by 1 base, with 10 bases between. Germline lookup yields CDR1 GTSNPN and CDR2 SVGIG (reference sequence). The CDR3 is made up of 14 amino acids. The sequenced sample was peripheral blood. The receptor's source is a human donor in a cohort sampled during active COVID-19. V gene TRBV30 combines with J gene TRBJ2-7, with D perhaps TRBD2 (6 bases). CDR3 loop: CAWSVLGRSYEQYF. As DNA, the CDR3 is TGTGCCTGGAGTGTACTCGGGAGATCCTACGAGCAGTACTTC.